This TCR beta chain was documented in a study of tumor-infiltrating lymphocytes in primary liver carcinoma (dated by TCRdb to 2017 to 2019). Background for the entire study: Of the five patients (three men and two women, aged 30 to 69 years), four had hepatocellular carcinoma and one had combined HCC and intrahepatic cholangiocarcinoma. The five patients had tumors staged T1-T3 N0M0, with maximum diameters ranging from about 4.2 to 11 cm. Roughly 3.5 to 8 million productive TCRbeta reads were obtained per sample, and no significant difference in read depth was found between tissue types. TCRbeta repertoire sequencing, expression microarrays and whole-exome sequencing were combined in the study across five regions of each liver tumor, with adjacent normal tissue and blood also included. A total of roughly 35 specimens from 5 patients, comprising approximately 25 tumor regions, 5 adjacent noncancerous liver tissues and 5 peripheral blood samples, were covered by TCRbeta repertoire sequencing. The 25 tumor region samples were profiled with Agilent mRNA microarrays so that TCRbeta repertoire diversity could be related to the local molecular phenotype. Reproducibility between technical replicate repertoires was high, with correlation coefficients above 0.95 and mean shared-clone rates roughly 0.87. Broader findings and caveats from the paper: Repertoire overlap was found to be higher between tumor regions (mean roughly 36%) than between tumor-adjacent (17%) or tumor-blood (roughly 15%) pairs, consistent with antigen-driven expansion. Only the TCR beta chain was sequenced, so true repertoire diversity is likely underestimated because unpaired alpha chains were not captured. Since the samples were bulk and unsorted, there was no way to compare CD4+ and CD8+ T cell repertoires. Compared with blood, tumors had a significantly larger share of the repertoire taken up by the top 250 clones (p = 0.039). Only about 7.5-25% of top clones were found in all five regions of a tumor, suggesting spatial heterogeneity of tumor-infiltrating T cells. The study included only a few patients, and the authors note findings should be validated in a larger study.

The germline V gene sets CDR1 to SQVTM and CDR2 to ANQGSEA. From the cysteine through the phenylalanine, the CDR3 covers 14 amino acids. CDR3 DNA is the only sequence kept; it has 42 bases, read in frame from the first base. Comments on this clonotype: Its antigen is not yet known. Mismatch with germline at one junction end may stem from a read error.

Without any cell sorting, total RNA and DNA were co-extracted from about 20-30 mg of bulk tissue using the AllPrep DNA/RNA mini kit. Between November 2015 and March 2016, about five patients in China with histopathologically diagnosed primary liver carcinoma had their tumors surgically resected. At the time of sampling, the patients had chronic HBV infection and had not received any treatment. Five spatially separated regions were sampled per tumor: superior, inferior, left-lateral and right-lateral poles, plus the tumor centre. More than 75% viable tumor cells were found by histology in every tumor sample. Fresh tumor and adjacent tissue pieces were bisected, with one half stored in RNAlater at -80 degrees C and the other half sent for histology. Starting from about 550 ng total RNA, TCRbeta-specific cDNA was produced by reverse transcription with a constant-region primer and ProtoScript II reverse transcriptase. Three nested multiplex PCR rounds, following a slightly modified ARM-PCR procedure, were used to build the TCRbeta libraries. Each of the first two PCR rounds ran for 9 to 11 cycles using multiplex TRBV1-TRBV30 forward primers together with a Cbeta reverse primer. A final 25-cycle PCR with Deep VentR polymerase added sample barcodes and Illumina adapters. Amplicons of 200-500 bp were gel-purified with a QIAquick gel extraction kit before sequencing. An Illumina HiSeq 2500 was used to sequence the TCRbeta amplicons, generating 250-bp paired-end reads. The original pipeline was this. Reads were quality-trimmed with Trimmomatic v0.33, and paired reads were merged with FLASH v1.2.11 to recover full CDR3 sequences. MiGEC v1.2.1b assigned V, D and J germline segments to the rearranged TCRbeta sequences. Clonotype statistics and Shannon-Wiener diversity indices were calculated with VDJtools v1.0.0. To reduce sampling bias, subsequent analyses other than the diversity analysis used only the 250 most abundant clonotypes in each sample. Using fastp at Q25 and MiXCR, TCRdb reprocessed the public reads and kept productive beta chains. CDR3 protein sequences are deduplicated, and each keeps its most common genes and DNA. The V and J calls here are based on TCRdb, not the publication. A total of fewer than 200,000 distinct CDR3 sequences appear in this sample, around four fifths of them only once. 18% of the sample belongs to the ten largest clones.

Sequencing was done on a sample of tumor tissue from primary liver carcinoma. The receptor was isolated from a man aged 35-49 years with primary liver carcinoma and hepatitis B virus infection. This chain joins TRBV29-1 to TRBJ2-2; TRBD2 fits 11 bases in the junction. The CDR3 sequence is CSALLAGVVGELFF. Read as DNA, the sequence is TGCAGCGCGCTACTAGCGGGAGTGGTCGGGGAGTTGTTTTTT.